The entry below gives a single T cell receptor (beta chain) sequence along with its context. The sample is drawn from a study of blood T cell repertoires in COVID-19. Study-level information: PBMCs, B-cell-depleted T cells, or T cells provided the cDNA or gDNA that made up the material.

The germline gives CDR1 SGHRS, CDR2 YFSETQ. V lost 2 bases to trimming and J lost 2 bases; unmatched junction nucleotides: 4. This CDR3 is built from 16 residues. Methods used by the authors: Reference gene primers were amplified, and this amplification served to estimate nucleated cell counts. Sequencing used immunoSEQ multiplex PCR; TCRdb keeps in-frame clones, though not all of them. V and J calls and clone size are as listed in that table; D and trimming were resolved from the DNA. The sample lists hundreds of thousands of clones; roughly 85% were seen once. The rearrangement links TRBV5-1 to TRBJ2-3, with 11 bases identical to TRBD2. The sequenced material came from PBMCs or T cells enriched from blood (not recorded which). The TCR comes from a woman aged 50 to 60 with acute COVID-19. CDR3 bases: TGCGCCAGCAGCTTACTAGCGGGGGCCTTCACAGATACGCAGTATTTT. This gives the protein CASSLLAGAFTDTQYF.